A single T cell receptor (beta chain) is shown here with its context. Its antigen specificity is not known. No qualities accompany the bases; no much larger clone lies one base away. The sample comes from a study of CD8 T cells in ankylosing spondylitis (dated by TCRdb to 2016 to 2017). A note on the overall study: T cell receptor beta repertoires were profiled in healthy donors and ankylosing spondylitis patients so that disease-linked TCR variants could be found. The whole study cohort included 95 to 130 healthy donors and 20 to 30 ankylosing spondylitis patients. Peripheral blood was sampled, and synovial fluid was additionally collected from ankylosing spondylitis patients. General findings and caveats noted by the study authors: Some motif variants had previously been reported in the synovial fluid and blood of reactive arthritis patients, which suggests shared mechanisms of disease initiation. Blood from ankylosing spondylitis patients appeared to be characterized by a TCR beta motif composed of eight or nine highly homologous amino acid variants. The disease-linked clones were reported to be significantly enriched in matched synovial fluid samples from ankylosing spondylitis patients. A CD8+ phenotype was shown by the disease-linked clones, which were found at relatively low frequencies in peripheral blood.

The CDR3 runs 14 residues from the cysteine to the phenylalanine. Only the CDR3 DNA is retained, 42 bases long and in frame from the first base. CDR1 and CDR2, looked up from the germline V gene, are SGHTA and FQGTGA. The V and J ends are trimmed by 4 bases and 4 bases, leaving 12 bases between them. Reads for this sample came from an Illumina HiSeq 2500. Quantitative 5'-RACE with molecular barcodes was the method used to prepare the TCR beta libraries. As for the original processing: To identify disease-linked TCR variants, a new computational method was used, one built on a probabilistic model of VDJ rearrangement. TCRdb trimmed public reads at Q25 via fastp, called clones via MiXCR and kept in-frame beta chains. Each entry merges the rows of one CDR3 protein and shows their most common DNA and genes. These V and J calls are TCRdb output, not the study's own analysis. The sample profile shows under 300,000 distinct CDR3 sequences; roughly 10% of them were found once. 6.8% of the sample lies in the top ten.

Recombination joined TRBV7-3 with TRBJ2-3, with no confidently assigned D gene. This sequence was found in a male donor with ankylosing spondylitis or in good health (not recorded which). The specimen was blood, either unsorted or a sorted T cell fraction (not recorded which). The CDR3 region: CASSSSAFPDTQYF. The bases read TGTGCCAGCAGCTCGTCGGCATTCCCAGATACGCAGTATTTT.